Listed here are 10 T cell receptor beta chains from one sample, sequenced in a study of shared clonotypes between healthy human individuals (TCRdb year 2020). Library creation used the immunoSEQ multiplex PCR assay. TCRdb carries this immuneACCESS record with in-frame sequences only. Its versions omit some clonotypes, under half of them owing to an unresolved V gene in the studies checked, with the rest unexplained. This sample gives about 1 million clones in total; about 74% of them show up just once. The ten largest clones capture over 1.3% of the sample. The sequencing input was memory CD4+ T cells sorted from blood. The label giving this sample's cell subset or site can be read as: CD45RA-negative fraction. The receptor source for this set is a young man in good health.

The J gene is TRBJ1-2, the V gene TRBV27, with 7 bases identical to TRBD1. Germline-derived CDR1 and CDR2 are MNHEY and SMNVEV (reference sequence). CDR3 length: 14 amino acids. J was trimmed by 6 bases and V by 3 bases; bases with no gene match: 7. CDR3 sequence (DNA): TGTGCCAGCAGTTTTACAGGGGTGGGTAATGGCTACACCTTC. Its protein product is CASSFTGVGNGYTF.

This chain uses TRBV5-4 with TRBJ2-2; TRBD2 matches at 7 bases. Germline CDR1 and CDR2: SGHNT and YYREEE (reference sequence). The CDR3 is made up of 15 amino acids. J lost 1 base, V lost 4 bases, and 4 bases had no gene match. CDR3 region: CASSPREGNTGELFF. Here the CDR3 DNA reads TGTGCCAGCAGCCCCAGGGAGGGGAACACCGGGGAGCTGTTTTTT.

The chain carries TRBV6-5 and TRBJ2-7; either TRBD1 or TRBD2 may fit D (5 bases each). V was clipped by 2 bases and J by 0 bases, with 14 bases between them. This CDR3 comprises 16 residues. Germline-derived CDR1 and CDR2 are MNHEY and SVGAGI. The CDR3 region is CASSYRGAHSSYEQYF. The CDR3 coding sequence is TGTGCCAGCAGTTACCGAGGGGCCCACAGCTCCTACGAGCAGTACTTC.

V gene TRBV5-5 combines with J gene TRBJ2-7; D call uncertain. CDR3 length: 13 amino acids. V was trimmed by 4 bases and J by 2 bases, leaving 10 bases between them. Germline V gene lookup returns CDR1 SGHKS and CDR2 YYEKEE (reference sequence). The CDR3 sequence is CASSGQIAYEQYF. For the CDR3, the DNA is TGTGCCAGCAGCGGCCAGATCGCCTACGAGCAGTACTTC.

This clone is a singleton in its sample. CDR3 sequence: CASSPSAGGTEAFF. In DNA form, the CDR3 reads TGTGCCAGCAGCCCTTCCGCGGGCGGCACTGAAGCTTTCTTT. The rearrangement uses TRBV4-2 and TRBJ1-1; D is uncertain. V was pared by 4 bases and J by 4 bases, with 13 bases between. CDR1 LGHNA and CDR2 YNFKEQ come from the germline V gene. The CDR3 is 14 amino acids.

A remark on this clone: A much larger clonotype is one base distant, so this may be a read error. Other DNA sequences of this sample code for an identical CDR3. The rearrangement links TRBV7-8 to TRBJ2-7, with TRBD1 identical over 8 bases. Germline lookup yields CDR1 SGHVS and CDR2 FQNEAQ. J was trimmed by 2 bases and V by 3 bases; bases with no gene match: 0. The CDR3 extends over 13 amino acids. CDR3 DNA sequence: TGTGCCAGCAGCTTGGACAGGGCCTACGAGCAGTACTTC. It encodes CASSLDRAYEQYF.

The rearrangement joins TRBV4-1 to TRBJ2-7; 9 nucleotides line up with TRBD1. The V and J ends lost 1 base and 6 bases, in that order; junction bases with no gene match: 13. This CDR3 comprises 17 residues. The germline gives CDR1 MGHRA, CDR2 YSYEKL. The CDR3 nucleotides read TGCGCCAGCAGCCAAGTTCGGGCGGGGACAGGGCTAGCCGAGCAGTACTTC. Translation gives CASSQVRAGTGLAEQYF.

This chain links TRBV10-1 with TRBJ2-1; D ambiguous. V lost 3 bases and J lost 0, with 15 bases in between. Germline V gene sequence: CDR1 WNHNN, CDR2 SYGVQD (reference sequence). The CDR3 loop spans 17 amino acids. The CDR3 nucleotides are TGCGCCAGCAGTGACGGAAGTCTAACCAGCTCCTACAATGAGCAGTTCTTC. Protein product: CASSDGSLTSSYNEQFF.

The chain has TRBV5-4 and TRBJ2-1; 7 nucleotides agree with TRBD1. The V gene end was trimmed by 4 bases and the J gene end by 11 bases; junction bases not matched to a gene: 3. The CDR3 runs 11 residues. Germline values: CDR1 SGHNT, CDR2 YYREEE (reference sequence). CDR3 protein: CASSLQGKQFF. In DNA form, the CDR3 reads TGTGCCAGCAGCCTACAGGGGAAGCAGTTCTTC.

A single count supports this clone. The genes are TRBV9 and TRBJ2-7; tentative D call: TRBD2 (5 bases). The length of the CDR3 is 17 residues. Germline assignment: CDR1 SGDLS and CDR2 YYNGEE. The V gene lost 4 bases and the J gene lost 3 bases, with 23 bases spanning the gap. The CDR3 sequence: CASSPSQSGVVVYEQYF. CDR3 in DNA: TGTGCCAGCAGCCCCTCGCAGAGCGGAGTCGTTGTCTACGAGCAGTACTTC.